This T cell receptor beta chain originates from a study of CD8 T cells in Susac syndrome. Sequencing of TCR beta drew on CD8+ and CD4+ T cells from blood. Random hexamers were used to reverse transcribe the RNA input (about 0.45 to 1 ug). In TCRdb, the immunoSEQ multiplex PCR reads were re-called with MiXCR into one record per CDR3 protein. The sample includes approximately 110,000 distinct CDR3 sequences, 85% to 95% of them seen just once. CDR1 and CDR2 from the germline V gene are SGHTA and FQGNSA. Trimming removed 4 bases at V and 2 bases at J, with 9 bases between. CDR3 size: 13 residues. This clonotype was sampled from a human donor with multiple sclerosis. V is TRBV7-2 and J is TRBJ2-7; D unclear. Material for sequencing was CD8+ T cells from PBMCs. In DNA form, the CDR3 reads TGTGCCAGCAGCTCTTACCGAGCCTACGAGCAGTACTTC. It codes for CASSSYRAYEQYF.